The 25 T cell receptor beta chains given below trace back to one sample, sequenced in a study of T cells in Graves' hyperthyroidism and ophthalmopathy. The source material, RNA transcripts, was used to amplify TCR beta CDR3 regions. HTBI primers were used for first-round RT-PCR of the TCR CDR3. TCRdb reanalysed the multiplex PCR reads using MiXCR and keeps one entry per CDR3 protein. The data hold roughly 500,000 distinct CDR3 sequences, with 22% observed a single time. Source material: blood. These receptors all come from a woman in her sixties or seventies with Graves' ophthalmopathy.

The chain carries TRBV28 and TRBJ2-3; 10 bases match TRBD1. Germline V gene sequence: CDR1 MDHEN, CDR2 SYDVKM. The J segment lost 1 base and the V segment lost 7 bases, leaving 5 bases of the junction unmatched. The CDR3 is 15 amino acids. The DNA of the CDR3 is TGTGCCAGCAAGACAGGGGGCGCCGGCACAGATACGCAGTATTTT. It encodes CASKTGGAGTDTQYF.

The table lists this clonotype with a few counts. The chain combines TRBV6-1 with TRBJ1-2, with TRBD1 matching over 10 bases. Per germline, CDR1 MNHNS and CDR2 SASEGT. The junction had 15 bases not matched to a gene; V was cut back by 7 bases and J by 4 bases. The CDR3 totals 17 residues. The CDR3 spells CASIQGTGVLGSYGYTF. The CDR3 nucleotides are TGTGCCAGCATCCAAGGGACAGGGGTCTTGGGGAGCTATGGCTACACCTTC.

Ten or more counts support this clonotype. This sequence joins TRBV20-1 and TRBJ2-1, with D perhaps TRBD1 or TRBD2 (5 bases each). This CDR3 is 15 amino acids long. Trimming cost V 0 bases and J 6 bases, with 15 bases left between them. Germline CDR1 is DFQATT and CDR2 is SNEGSKA (reference sequence). The CDR3 DNA follows: TGCAGTGCTAGAGATGAGGAACGGGGCTCCAATGAGCAGTTCTTC. Translation: CSARDEERGSNEQFF.

The V call is TRBV28, the J call TRBJ1-6; D is possibly TRBD1 (5 bases). Germline CDR1 is MDHEN and CDR2 is SYDVKM. The ends were cut back, 0 bases at V and 5 bases at J, with 5 bases in the middle. This CDR3 is 14 amino acids long. The CDR3 sequence is CASSLWGDNSPLHF. The CDR3 DNA reads as TGTGCCAGCAGTTTATGGGGGGATAATTCACCCCTCCACTTT.

This clonotype appeared a few times. The chain employs TRBV7-9 and TRBJ2-7; 8 bases fit TRBD2. Germline-derived CDR1 and CDR2 are SEHNR and FQNEAQ (reference sequence). Trimming took 4 bases from V and 7 from J; bases not matched to a gene: 9. The CDR3 covers 14 residues. The CDR3 DNA follows: TGTGCCAGCAGCTCCGGGACTAGGGAGCGGGAGCAGTACTTC. Its translation: CASSSGTREREQYF. The full variable domain, with the rest looked up from reference TRBV7-9 and TRBJ2-7, is DTGVSQNPRHKITKRGQNVTFRCDPISEHNRLYWYRQTLGQGPEFLTYFQNEAQLEKSRLLSDRFSAERPKGSFSTLEIQRTEQGDSAMYLCASSSGTREREQYFGPGTRLTVT.

This clonotype came up many times. V and J are TRBV7-6 and TRBJ2-3, with D possibly TRBD1 on 6 matching bases. This CDR3 is built from 15 residues. Germline V gene sequence: CDR1 SGHVS, CDR2 FNYEAQ. Trimming cost V 4 bases and J 0 bases, with 11 bases left between them. CDR3 bases: TGTGCCAGCAGCTGGACAGACCCTAGCACAGATACGCAGTATTTT. Protein sequence: CASSWTDPSTDTQYF.

The table lists this clonotype with many counts. This chain links TRBV12-3 or TRBV12-4 with TRBJ1-6; possible D gene TRBD1, 5 bases. The ends were cut back, 6 bases at V and 6 bases at J, with 12 bases in the middle. CDR3 length: 14 amino acids. Written as DNA, the CDR3 is TGTGCCAGCAGAATAGGGGAGGGTAATTCACCCCTCCACTTT. Its translation: CASRIGEGNSPLHF.

CDR3 region: CASSWGASGKGETQYF. The CDR3 DNA follows: TGTGCCAGCAGCTGGGGGGCTAGCGGGAAGGGAGAGACCCAGTACTTC. V gene TRBV5-4 combines with J gene TRBJ2-5; 9 bases line up with TRBD2. V was pared by 3 bases and J by 4 bases, with 10 bases of the junction left unmatched. CDR3 size: 16 residues. CDR1 is SGHNT and CDR2 is YYREEE in the germline V gene (reference sequence). The whole variable domain, remainder taken from reference TRBV5-4 and TRBJ2-5, is ETGVTQSPTHLIKTRGQQVTLRCSSQSGHNTVSWYQQALGQGPQFIFQYYREEENGRGNFPPRFSGLQFPNYSSELNVNALELDDSALYLCASSWGASGKGETQYFGPGTRLLVL.

This clonotype was detected ten times or more. This chain links TRBV5-5 with TRBJ2-7; a possible D gene is TRBD2 (6 bases). CDR3 size: 14 residues. The germline V gene has CDR1 SGHKS and CDR2 YYEKEE (reference sequence). With 0 bases removed from V and 5 bases from J, the gap between germline ends came to 12 bases. The CDR3 coding sequence is TGTGCCAGCAGCTTGGTACGGGGGAACGACGAGCAGTACTTC. Its protein is CASSLVRGNDEQYF.

The gene calls are TRBV10-3 and TRBJ1-1, with unresolved D. Per the germline V gene, CDR1 is ENHRY and CDR2 is SYGVKD. CDR3 length: 16 residues. V lost 2 bases, J lost 1 base, and 14 bases lay in between. CDR3 amino acids: CAISEGRAIGNTEAFF. Written as DNA, the CDR3 is TGTGCCATCAGTGAGGGGCGGGCGATTGGGAACACTGAAGCTTTCTTT.

The chain combines TRBV20-1 with TRBJ1-1, with D possibly TRBD1 on 5 matching bases. This CDR3 has 14 amino acids. The germline V gene encodes CDR1 DFQATT and CDR2 SNEGSKA (reference sequence). V lost 3 bases and J 0 bases, leaving 11 bases between the germline ends. The CDR3 is CSASDGTVNTEAFF. CDR3 in DNA: TGCAGTGCTAGCGACGGGACGGTGAACACTGAAGCTTTCTTT.

This clonotype was observed a handful of times. The CDR3 region has the DNA TGTGCCAGTAGTATCACGGGGATCGGTACTGAAGCTTTCTTT. Its translation is CASSITGIGTEAFF. The chain is built from TRBV19 and TRBJ1-1; D is unclear. The germline V gene has CDR1 LNHDA and CDR2 SQIVND (reference sequence). The CDR3 totals 14 residues. V lost 3 bases, J lost 5 bases, and 13 bases lay in between.

The chain couples TRBV28 to TRBJ2-4, with TRBD1 matching over 11 bases. Germline assignment: CDR1 MDHEN and CDR2 SYDVKM. CDR3 length: 15 residues. Unmatched junction bases numbered 6, after V lost 4 bases and J lost 7 bases. Here the CDR3 reads CASSSTGTGGNIQYF. Written as DNA, the CDR3 is TGTGCCAGCAGTTCGACCGGGACAGGGGGTAACATTCAGTACTTC.

This clonotype has at least ten counts. The chain employs TRBV20-1 and TRBJ1-2, with D unresolved. The CDR3 spans 13 residues. The V and J ends lost 3 bases and 5 bases respectively, with 13 bases between them. The germline V gene encodes CDR1 DFQATT and CDR2 SNEGSKA (reference sequence). Here the CDR3 reads CSASVQDGYGYTF. For the CDR3, the DNA is TGCAGTGCTAGCGTCCAGGACGGATATGGCTACACCTTC.

This clonotype showed up many times. This chain joins TRBV6-1 and TRBJ2-5, with D tentatively TRBD2 (6 bases). This CDR3 spans 13 amino acids. The V and J ends lost 6 bases and 5 bases respectively, with 13 bases between them. Looked up from germline, CDR1 is MNHNS and CDR2 is SASEGT. The CDR3: CASRTGLRETQYF. The CDR3 nucleotides are TGTGCCAGCAGAACGGGACTTCGGGAGACCCAGTACTTC.

This clonotype was seen a few times. V usage is TRBV2 and J usage is TRBJ1-2; 7 bases agree with TRBD1. This CDR3 has 14 residues. Germline CDR1 and CDR2: SNHLY and FYNNEI. Losses at the gene ends were 4 bases for V and 4 bases for J; bases not matched to a gene: 6. In DNA form, the CDR3 reads TGTGCCAGCAGTGTTTTGACAGGGCTCTATGGCTACACCTTC. It codes for CASSVLTGLYGYTF.

This chain joins TRBV12-3 or TRBV12-4 and TRBJ1-5, with D uncertain. Trimming stripped 6 bases from V and 11 bases from J, with 17 bases between. The CDR3 has 13 amino acids. This chain's CDR3 is CASSRVTALTQHF. CDR3 coding DNA: TGTGCCAGCAGCCGCGTAACCGCACTGACCCAGCATTTT.

J is TRBJ2-7 and V is TRBV6-1, with 7 bases that match TRBD2. The CDR3 contains 15 residues. Germline CDR1 and CDR2: MNHNS and SASEGT. Trimming cost V 0 bases and J 3 bases; bases outside gene matches: 5. This CDR3 is CASSEAGGAIYEQYF. The CDR3 DNA follows: TGTGCCAGCAGTGAAGCGGGAGGGGCCATCTACGAGCAGTACTTC.

The chain uses TRBV9 and TRBJ2-5; 9 positions agree with TRBD1. Germline assignment: CDR1 SGDLS and CDR2 YYNGEE. The CDR3 length is 15 residues. J lost 2 bases, V lost 1 base, and 3 bases had no gene match. DNA of the CDR3: TGTGCCAGCAGCGTACGGGGGACAGGGCAAGAGACCCAGTACTTC. Protein product: CASSVRGTGQETQYF.

This clonotype was seen only a few times. This chain connects TRBV27 to TRBJ2-5; 9 bases match TRBD1. The germline V gene encodes CDR1 MNHEY and CDR2 SMNVEV (reference sequence). The CDR3 runs 16 residues. V lost 3 bases and J lost 4; bases outside the gene matches: 9. CDR3 sequence reads: CASSFGPGQGIETQYF. DNA of the CDR3: TGTGCCAGCAGTTTTGGGCCGGGACAGGGAATAGAGACCCAGTACTTC.

Concerning this clonotype: The junction departs from the called germline gene at one end, perhaps through a read error. The gene calls are TRBV4-1 and TRBJ2-2, with TRBD1 matching 12 bases. The CDR3 is 16 amino acids. Looked up from germline, CDR1 is MGHRA and CDR2 is YSYEKL. In DNA, the CDR3 is TGCGCCAGCAGCCCGGGACAGGGGGCGAACCCCGGGGAGCTGTTTTTT. This gives the protein CASSPGQGANPGELFF.

This chain links TRBV14 with TRBJ2-5; 9 positions match TRBD2. This CDR3 is built from 16 residues. Trimming cost V 3 bases and J 4 bases; bases outside gene matches: 9. Per germline, CDR1 SGHDN and CDR2 FVKESK. The chain's CDR3 is CASSQLRLAGRETQYF. As DNA, the CDR3 is TGTGCCAGCAGCCAGCTTCGTCTAGCGGGAAGAGAGACCCAGTACTTC.

Worth noting for this clonotype: Sequence at one end of the junction differs from germline and may be a read error. The chain employs TRBV11-1 and TRBJ2-3; weak D call: TRBD2 (6 bases). The CDR3 is 14 amino acids. CDR1 is SGHAT and CDR2 is FQDESV in the germline V gene (reference sequence). This CDR3 reads CASRLAVSTDTQYF. CDR3 coding DNA: TGTGCCAGCAGATTAGCGGTTAGCACAGATACGCAGTATTTT.

This clonotype was detected only a few times. V is TRBV27 and J is TRBJ2-1, with 10 bases identical to TRBD2. J was trimmed by 2 bases and V by 4 bases; bases with no gene match: 2. The CDR3 is made up of 15 amino acids. CDR1 is MNHEY, CDR2 SMNVEV, per germline (reference sequence). CDR3 region: CASSSAGGPYNEQFF. The CDR3 DNA reads TGTGCCAGCAGTTCAGCGGGAGGGCCCTACAATGAGCAGTTCTTC.

This clonotype has ten or more counts. The chain employs TRBV11-2 and TRBJ1-6; D gene ambiguous. The CDR3 is 14 amino acids. The V gene lost 5 bases and the J gene lost 5 bases, with 10 bases spanning the gap. Looked up from germline, CDR1 is SGHAT and CDR2 is FQNNGV. Written as DNA, the CDR3 is TGTGCCAGCAGCCGCGGACGGAATAATTCACCCCTCCACTTT. Residues: CASSRGRNNSPLHF.